The source of this TCR beta chain is a study of monozygotic twins with cystic fibrosis. The study's findings and limits: The repertoire was suggested to be naive-dominated, clonality median around 0.01. In 13 of 16 pairs, V gene usage was closest to the co-twin's.

About this clone itself: Its cognate antigen is unknown.

Profiling relied on immunoSEQ multiplex PCR, and the TCRdb table lists in-frame clones only, not all of them. The sample lists nearly 25,000 clones; approximately 90% were seen once. Material: blood. The receptor was isolated from a girl aged 2-10 years with cystic fibrosis.

This CDR3 reads CASSDRDSNYGYTF. For the CDR3, the DNA is TGTGCCAGCAGCGACAGAGATTCTAACTATGGCTACACCTTC. The chain is built from TRBV6-5 and TRBJ1-2, with a tentative D call TRBD1 (5 bases). Trimming left V 6 bases short and J 0 bases short, with 11 bases between. Per the germline V gene, CDR1 is MNHEY and CDR2 is SVGAGI. CDR3 length: 14 residues.